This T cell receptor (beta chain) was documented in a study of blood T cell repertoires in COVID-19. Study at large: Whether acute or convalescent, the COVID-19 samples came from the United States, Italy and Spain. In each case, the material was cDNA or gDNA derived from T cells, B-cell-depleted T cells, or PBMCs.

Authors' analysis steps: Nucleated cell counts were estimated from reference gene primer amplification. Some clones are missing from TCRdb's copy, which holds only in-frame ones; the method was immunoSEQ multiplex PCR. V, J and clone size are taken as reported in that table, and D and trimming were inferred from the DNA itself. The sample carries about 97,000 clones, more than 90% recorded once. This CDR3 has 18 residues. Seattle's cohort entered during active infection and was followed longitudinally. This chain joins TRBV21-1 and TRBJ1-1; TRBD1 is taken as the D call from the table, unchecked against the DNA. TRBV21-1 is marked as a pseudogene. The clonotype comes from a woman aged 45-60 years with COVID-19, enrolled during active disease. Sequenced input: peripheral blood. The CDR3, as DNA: TGTGCCAGCAGCAAACACCCGATAAGGACAGGGTGGAACACTGAAGCTTTCTTT. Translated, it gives CASSKHPIRTGWNTEAFF.